This TCR beta chain came from a study of blood T cell repertoires in COVID-19. On the study more broadly: The study drew acute and convalescent COVID-19 samples from the United States, Italy and Spain. In each case, the material was cDNA or gDNA derived from T cells, B-cell-depleted T cells, or PBMCs.

This CDR3 region has 16 residues. As originally analysed: Amplification of reference gene primers was used by the study to estimate nucleated cell counts. TCRdb keeps only in-frame clones here, not all; method: immunoSEQ multiplex PCR. That table supplies the V and J calls and clone size; D and trimming were determined from the DNA. In the table there are hundreds of thousands of clones, roughly 90% of which are singletons. The receptor was isolated from a man aged 35 to 55 with acute or convalescent COVID-19. The chain uses TRBV21-1 and TRBJ2-3; the table assigns TRBD1, which was not confirmed against the DNA. TRBV21-1 is tagged as a pseudogene. Sequencing input: peripheral blood. Written as DNA, the CDR3 is TGTGCCAGCAGCACTACGACAATGGGTGGAACAGATACGCAGTATTTT. This translates into CASSTTTMGGTDTQYF.